Included here is one TCR beta chain sequence, with context. The specificity of this receptor is unknown. No base quality values were provided; no much bigger clone lies one nucleotide off. The CDR3 spans 14 residues, from the cysteine through the phenylalanine. The sequence is cut down to CDR3 DNA, 42 bases in frame from base 1. Per the germline V gene (reference sequence), GTSNPN is the CDR1 and SVGIG is the CDR2. Relative to germline, V is 6 bases shorter and J is 1 base shorter, with 15 bases between their ends. TCR beta CDR3 regions were sequenced from DNA using the immunoSEQ hsTCRbeta Kit. Turning to the authors' computational methods: The ImmunoSEQ Analyzer was used to analyse the TCR sequencing data. T cell clonality was calculated on productive rearrangements as 1 minus Pielou's evenness. T cell diversity was measured with the inverse Simpson index on productive templates. T cell density was defined as TCR beta template counts normalized to usable DNA, with usable DNA estimated by amplification and sequencing of housekeeping genes. Two-sided Kruskal-Wallis tests were used to compare TCR metrics between histologic stages. This is the immuneACCESS table as TCRdb keeps it, with only in-frame sequences that have V and J called. A part of the clones is gone; compared with another copy, unresolved V genes explain less than half, and the rest is unexplained. That table gives V, J and clone size, and the DNA gave D and trimming. The sample table holds roughly 2,300 clones, of which 65% to 90% were seen once. 9.5% of the sample goes to the ten largest clones.

This record comes from a study of immune evolution from preneoplasia to lung adenocarcinoma (dated by TCRdb to the early 2020s). About the full investigation: The study profiled immune contexture across lung adenocarcinoma precursors and invasive adenocarcinoma using immune gene expression, TCR sequencing and multiplex immunofluorescence. Resected precursor lesions (AAH, AIS, MIA) and invasive adenocarcinomas were compared against paired morphologically normal lung tissue. The sample size depended on which specimens were available, not on a prior power calculation. The immune data were combined with whole exome sequencing and methylation data from the same cohort of nodules. The overall cohort was made up of about 53 patients with pulmonary nodules who had surgical resection. A total of more than 40 patients contributed TCR sequencing data. According to the study, around 99 samples were used for TCR sequencing. Class I HLA alleles were inferred from exome data with POLYSOLVER, and allele-specific HLA loss was detected with LOHHLA.

Between the mid-2010s and the late 2010s, the patients underwent resection in either Japan or China. Two lung cancer pathologists independently confirmed the histologic diagnosis of each case on H&E slides. The AllPrep DNA/RNA FFPE Kit was used to isolate DNA from FFPE tissue. Study-level results and caveats: Normal lung had the highest top T cell clone frequencies, and these frequencies appeared to fall progressively from AAH through AIS, MIA and invasive adenocarcinoma. The highest clonality was observed in normal lung, whereas higher T cell density and diversity but lower clonality appeared to be present in later-stage lesions. Findings were based on association rather than direct causation; larger cohorts with long-term follow-up and longitudinal biopsies were deemed needed. Because all patients were from Japan and China, applicability to Western populations was uncertain.

This receptor was identified in a person in their fifties or sixties with lung adenocarcinoma. This chain joins TRBV30 to TRBJ2-5; no D gene is confidently identified. Sequenced material: FFPE normal lung tissue adjacent to the tumor. The CDR3 reads CACLPRGTQETQYF. The nucleotide sequence is given as TGTGCCTGTCTACCCCGAGGAACCCAAGAGACCCAGTACTTC.